The clone carrying this T cell receptor (beta chain) appeared many times. Its antigen is not known. The sample comes from a study of regulatory T cells in long-lasting Graves disease. Time point given: persistent/refractory GD, antithyroid drugs over 5 years with positive TRAb. Following extraction of RNA from PBMCs, that RNA was used to make the TCR library. TCR beta libraries were built with iRepertoire HTBI primers and Arm-PCR of CDR3 regions. Each CDR3 protein is one row after TCRdb ran MiXCR on the multiplex PCR reads. The sample lists 300,000 to 350,000 distinct CDR3 sequences, 15% to 20% occurring once. Notes on the study in general: Favored gene segments in persistent disease were TRBV28, TRBJ1-2 and TRBJ2-5. Patients with persistent disease shared roughly 3,000 public clonotypes, outpacing the approximately 950 shared by new patients. Persistent Graves' patients showed less TCR diversity than newly diagnosed ones.

The CDR3 extends over 19 amino acids. Germline CDR1 is SNHLY and CDR2 is FYNNEI. V was clipped by 3 bases and J by 2 bases; unmatched bases: 13. The source of this sequence is a female donor with Graves disease. Here the sequenced sample was peripheral blood mononuclear cells (PBMCs), taken when the disease was refractory, from a patient treated with antithyroid drugs. This sequence joins TRBV2 and TRBJ2-6; TRBD1 agrees at 7 bases. Written as DNA, the CDR3 is TGTGCCAGCAGTGACGAGTGGGGACAGAGGGGCCCTGGGGCCAACGTCCTGACTTTC. It yields the protein CASSDEWGQRGPGANVLTF.